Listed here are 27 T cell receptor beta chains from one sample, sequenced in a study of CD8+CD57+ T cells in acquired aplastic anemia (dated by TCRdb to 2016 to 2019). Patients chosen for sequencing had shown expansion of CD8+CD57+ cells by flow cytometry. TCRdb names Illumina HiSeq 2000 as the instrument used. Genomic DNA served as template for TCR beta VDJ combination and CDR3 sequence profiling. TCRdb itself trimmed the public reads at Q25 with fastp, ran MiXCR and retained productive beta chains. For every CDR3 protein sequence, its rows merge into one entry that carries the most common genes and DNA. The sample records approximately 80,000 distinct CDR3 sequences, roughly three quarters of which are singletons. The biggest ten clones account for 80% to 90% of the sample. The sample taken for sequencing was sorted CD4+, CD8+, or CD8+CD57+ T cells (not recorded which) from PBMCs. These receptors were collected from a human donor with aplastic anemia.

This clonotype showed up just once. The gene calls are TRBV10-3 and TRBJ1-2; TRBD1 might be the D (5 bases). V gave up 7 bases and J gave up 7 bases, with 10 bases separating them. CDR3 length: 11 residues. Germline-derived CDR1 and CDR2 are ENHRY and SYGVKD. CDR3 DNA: TGTGCCATCACTGGGGGGATTGGCTACACCTTC. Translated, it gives CAITGGIGYTF.

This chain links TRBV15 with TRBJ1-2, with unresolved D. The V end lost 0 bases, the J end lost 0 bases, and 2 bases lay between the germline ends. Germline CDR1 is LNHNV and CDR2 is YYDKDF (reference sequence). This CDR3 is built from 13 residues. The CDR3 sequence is CATSREANYGYTF. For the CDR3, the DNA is TGTGCCACCAGCAGAGAGGCTAACTATGGCTACACCTTC.

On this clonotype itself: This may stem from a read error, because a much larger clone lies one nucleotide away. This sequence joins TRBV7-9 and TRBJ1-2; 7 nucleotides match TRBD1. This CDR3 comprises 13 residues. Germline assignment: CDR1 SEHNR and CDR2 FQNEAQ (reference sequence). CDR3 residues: CAGSFQGGYGYTF. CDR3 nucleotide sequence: TGTGCCGGCAGCTTTCAGGGGGGCTATGGCTACACCTTC.

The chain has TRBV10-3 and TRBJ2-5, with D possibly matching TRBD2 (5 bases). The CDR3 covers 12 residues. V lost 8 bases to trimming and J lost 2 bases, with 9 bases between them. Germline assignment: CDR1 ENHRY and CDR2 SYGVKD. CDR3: CAIGKRQETQYF. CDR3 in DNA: TGTGCCATCGGTAAGCGGCAAGAGACCCAGTACTTC.

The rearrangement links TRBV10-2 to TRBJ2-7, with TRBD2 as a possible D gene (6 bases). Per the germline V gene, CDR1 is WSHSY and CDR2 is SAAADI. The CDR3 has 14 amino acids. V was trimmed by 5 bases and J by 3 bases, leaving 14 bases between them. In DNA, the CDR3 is TGCGCCAGCAGTCTACTAGCTCTCGACTACGAGCAGTACTTC. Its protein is CASSLLALDYEQYF.

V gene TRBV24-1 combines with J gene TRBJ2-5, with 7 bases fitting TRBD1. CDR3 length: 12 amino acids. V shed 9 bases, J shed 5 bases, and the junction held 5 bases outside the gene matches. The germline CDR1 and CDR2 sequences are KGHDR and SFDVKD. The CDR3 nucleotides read TGTGCCACCCAAGGGGGCATGGAGACCCAGTACTTC. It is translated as CATQGGMETQYF.

The CDR3 DNA reads as TGTGCCAGCTCACGGGACAACACTGAAGCTTTCTTT. It encodes CASSRDNTEAFF. V usage is TRBV18 and J usage is TRBJ1-1; tentative D call: TRBD1 (5 bases). V was trimmed by 4 bases and J by 2 bases, leaving 5 bases between them. The V gene's germline CDR1 is KGHSH and CDR2 LQKENI. This CDR3 is 12 amino acids long.

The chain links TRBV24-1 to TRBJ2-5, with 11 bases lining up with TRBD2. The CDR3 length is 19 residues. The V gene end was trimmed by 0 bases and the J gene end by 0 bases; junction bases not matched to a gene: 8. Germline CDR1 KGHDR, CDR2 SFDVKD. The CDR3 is CATSDLRLAGSTYQETQYF. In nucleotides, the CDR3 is TGTGCCACCAGTGATTTGAGACTAGCGGGATCCACCTACCAAGAGACCCAGTACTTC.

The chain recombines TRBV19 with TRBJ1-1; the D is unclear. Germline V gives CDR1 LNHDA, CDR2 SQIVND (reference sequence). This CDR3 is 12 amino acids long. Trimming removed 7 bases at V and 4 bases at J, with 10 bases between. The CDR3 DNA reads TGTGCCAGTATCGACGGGAGCACTGAAGCTTTCTTT. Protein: CASIDGSTEAFF.

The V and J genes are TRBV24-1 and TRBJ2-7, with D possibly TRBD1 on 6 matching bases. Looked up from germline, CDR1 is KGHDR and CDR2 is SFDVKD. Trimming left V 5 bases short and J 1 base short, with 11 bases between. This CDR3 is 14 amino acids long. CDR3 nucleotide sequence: TGTGCCACCAGTGCGTCAGGGGTTTCCTACGAGCAGTACTTC. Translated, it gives CATSASGVSYEQYF.

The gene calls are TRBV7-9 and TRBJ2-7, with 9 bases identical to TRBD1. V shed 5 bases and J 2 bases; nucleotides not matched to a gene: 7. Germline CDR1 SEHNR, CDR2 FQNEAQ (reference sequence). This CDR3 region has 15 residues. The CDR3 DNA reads TGTGCCAGCAGCCCCCCGACAGGGGGAACCTACGAGCAGTACTTC. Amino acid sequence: CASSPPTGGTYEQYF.

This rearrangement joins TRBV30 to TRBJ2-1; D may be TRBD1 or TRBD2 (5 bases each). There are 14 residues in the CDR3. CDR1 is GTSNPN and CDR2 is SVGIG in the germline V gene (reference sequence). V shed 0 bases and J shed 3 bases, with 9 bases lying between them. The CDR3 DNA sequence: TGTGCCTGGAGTGTCCGGGGCGACTACAATGAGCAGTTCTTC. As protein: CAWSVRGDYNEQFF. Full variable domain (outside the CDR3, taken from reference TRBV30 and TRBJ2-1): SQTIHQWPATLVQPVGSPLSLECTVEGTSNPNLYWYRQAAGRGLQLLFYSVGIGQISSEVPQNLSASRPQDRQFILSSKKLLLSDSGFYLCAWSVRGDYNEQFFGPGTRLTVL.

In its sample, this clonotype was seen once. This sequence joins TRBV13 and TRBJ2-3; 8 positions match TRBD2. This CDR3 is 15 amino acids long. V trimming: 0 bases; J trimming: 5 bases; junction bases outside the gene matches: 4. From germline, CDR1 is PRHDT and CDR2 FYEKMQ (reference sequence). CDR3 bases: TGTGCCAGCAGCTTAGGCGGGGCGGGAGGAGATACGCAGTATTTT. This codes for CASSLGGAGGDTQYF.

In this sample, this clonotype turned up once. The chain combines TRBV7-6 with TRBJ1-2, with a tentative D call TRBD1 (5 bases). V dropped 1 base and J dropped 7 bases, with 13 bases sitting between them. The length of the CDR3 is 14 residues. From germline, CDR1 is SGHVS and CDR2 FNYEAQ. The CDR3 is CASSLGGRGGGYTF. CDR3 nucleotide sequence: TGTGCCAGCAGCTTAGGCGGTCGCGGGGGTGGCTACACCTTC.

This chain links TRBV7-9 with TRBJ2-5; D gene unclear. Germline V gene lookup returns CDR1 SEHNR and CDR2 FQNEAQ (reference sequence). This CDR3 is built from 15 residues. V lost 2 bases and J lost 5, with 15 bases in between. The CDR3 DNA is TGTGCCAGCAGCTTACCGCAGCACATGGGGGAGACCCAGTACTTC. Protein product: CASSLPQHMGETQYF. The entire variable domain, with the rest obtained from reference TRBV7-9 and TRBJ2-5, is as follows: DTGVSQNPRHKITKRGQNVTFRCDPISEHNRLYWYRQTLGQGPEFLTYFQNEAQLEKSRLLSDRFSAERPKGSFSTLEIQRTEQGDSAMYLCASSLPQHMGETQYFGPGTRLLVL.

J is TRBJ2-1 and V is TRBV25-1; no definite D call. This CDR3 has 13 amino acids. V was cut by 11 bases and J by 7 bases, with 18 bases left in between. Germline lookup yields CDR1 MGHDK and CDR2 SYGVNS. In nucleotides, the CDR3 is TGTGCCGGCGCTCTTCCCGGCGCTAATGAGCAGTTCTTC. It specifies CAGALPGANEQFF.

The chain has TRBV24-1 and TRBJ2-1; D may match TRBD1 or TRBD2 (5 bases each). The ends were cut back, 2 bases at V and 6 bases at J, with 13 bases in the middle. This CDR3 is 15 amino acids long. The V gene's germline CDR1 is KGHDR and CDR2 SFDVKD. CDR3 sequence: CATSDSGTAFNEQFF. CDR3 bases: TGTGCCACCAGTGATTCGGGGACCGCCTTCAATGAGCAGTTCTTC.

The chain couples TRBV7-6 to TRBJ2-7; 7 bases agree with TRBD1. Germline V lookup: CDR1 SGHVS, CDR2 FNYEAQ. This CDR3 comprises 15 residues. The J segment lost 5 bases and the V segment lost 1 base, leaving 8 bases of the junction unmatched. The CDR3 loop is CASSLEYDRVDEQYF. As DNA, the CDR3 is TGTGCCAGCAGCTTAGAATACGACAGGGTGGACGAGCAGTACTTC. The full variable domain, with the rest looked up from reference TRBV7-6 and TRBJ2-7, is GAGVSQSPRYKVTKRGQDVALRCDPISGHVSLYWYRQALGQGPEFLTYFNYEAQQDKSGLPNDRFSAERPEGSISTLTIQRTEQRDSAMYRCASSLEYDRVDEQYFGPGTRLTVT.

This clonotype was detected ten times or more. The CDR3: CASSQETGSYEAFF. In nucleotides, the CDR3 is TGCGCCAGCAGCCAAGAGACGGGGAGCTATGAAGCTTTCTTT. J is TRBJ1-1 and V is TRBV4-1; D call uncertain. This CDR3 has 14 residues. V was trimmed by 0 bases and J by 7 bases, leaving 12 bases between them. Germline values: CDR1 MGHRA, CDR2 YSYEKL.

CDR3 in amino acids: CASTLGGETQYF. The CDR3 DNA follows: TGTGCCAGCACCCTAGGGGGCGAGACCCAGTACTTC. The rearrangement joins TRBV7-6 to TRBJ2-5, with 7 bases identical to TRBD1. The CDR3 runs 12 residues. The germline CDR1 and CDR2 sequences are SGHVS and FNYEAQ. Trimming removed 7 bases from V and 5 bases from J; junction bases left unmatched: 4.

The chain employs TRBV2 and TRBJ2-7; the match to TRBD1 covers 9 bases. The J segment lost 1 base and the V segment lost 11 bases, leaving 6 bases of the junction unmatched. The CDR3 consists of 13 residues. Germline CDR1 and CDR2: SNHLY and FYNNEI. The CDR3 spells CACIGQGSYEQYF. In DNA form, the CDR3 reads TGTGCCTGCATAGGACAGGGGTCCTACGAGCAGTACTTC.

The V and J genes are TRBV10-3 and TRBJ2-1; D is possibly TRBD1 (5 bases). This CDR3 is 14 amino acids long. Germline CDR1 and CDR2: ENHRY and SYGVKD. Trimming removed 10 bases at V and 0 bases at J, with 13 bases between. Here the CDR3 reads CATLGQSSYNEQFF. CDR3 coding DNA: TGTGCCACCCTGGGGCAGAGCTCCTACAATGAGCAGTTCTTC.

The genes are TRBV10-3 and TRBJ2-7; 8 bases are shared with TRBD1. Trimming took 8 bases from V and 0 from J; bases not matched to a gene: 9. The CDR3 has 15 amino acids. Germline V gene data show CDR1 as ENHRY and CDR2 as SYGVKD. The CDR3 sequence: CAIGGQGPSSYEQYF. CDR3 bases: TGTGCCATCGGTGGACAGGGCCCAAGCTCCTACGAGCAGTACTTC.

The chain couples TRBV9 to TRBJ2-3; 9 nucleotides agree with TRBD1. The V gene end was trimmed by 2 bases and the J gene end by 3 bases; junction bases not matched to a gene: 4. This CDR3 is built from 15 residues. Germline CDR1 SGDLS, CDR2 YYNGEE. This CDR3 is CASSVGTGWTDTQYF. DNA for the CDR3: TGTGCCAGCAGCGTCGGGACAGGGTGGACAGATACGCAGTATTTT.

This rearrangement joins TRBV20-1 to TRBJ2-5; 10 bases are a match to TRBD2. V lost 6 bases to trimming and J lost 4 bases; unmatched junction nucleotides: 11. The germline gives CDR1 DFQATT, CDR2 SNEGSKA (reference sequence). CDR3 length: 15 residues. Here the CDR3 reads CSAPIAGGRGETQYF. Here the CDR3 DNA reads TGCAGTGCCCCGATAGCGGGGGGACGGGGAGAGACCCAGTACTTC.

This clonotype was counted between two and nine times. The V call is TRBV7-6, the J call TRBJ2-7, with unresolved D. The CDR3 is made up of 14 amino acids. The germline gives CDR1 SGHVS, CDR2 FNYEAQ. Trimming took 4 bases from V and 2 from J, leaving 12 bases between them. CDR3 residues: CASSSSAMTYEQYF. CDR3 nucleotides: TGTGCCAGCAGCTCCTCTGCCATGACCTACGAGCAGTACTTC.

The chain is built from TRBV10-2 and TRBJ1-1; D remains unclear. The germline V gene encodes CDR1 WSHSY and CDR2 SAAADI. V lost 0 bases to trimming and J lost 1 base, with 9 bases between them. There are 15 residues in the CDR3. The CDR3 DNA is TGCGCCAGCAGTGAGTCTCCTCTTACGAACACTGAAGCTTTCTTT. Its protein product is CASSESPLTNTEAFF.